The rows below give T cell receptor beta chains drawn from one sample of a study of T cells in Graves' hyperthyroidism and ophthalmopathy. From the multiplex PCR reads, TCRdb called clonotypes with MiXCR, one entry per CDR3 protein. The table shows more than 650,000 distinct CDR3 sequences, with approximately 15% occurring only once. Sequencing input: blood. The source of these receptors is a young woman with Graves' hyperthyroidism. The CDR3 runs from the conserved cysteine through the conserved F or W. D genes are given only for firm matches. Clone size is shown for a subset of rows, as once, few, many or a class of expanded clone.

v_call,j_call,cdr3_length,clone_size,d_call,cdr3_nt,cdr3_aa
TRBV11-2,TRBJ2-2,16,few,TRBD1,TGTGCCACCAAAGCCCTCACAGGGGTCAACACCGGGGAGCTGTTTTTT,CATKALTGVNTGELFF
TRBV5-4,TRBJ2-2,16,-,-,TGTGCCAGCCACAGAGCTCGCGGGAAGGTCGCCGGGGAGCTGTTTTTT,CASHRARGKVAGELFF
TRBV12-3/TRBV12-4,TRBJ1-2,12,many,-,TGTGCCAGCAGCCGGCATTTCTATGGCTACACCTTC,CASSRHFYGYTF
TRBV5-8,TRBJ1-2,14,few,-,TGTGCCAGCAGCTTGCGCGTGGGCGACCCCACCTACACCTTC,CASSLRVGDPTYTF
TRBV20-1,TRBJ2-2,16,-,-,TGCAGTGCTTTATCCCGCCGGGACAAGAACACCGGGGAGCTGTTTTTT,CSALSRRDKNTGELFF
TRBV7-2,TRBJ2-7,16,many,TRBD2,TGTGCCAGCAGCTTCACTAGCGGGAGCCTCTCAGGCGAGCAGTACTTC,CASSFTSGSLSGEQYF
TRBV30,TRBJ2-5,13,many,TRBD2,TGTGCCTGGTCAGCGGGGTGGAGGGAGACCCAGTACTTC,CAWSAGWRETQYF
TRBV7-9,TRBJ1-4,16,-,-,TGTGCCAGCAGCTTCGGCCTTACAGGAACTAATGAAAAACTGTTTTTT,CASSFGLTGTNEKLFF
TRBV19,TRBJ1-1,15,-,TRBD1,TGTGCCAGTAGTAACCCAGGGGGGGCGAACACTGAAGCTTTCTTT,CASSNPGGANTEAFF
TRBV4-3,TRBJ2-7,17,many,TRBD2,TGCGCCAGCAGCCAAGAGTGGAGAACTAGCGGGAGGGACGAGCAGTACTTC,CASSQEWRTSGRDEQYF
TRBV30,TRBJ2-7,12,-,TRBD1,TGTGCCTGGACTAGGGGGCCCTACGAGCAGTACTTC,CAWTRGPYEQYF
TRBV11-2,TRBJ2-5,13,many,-,TGTGCCAGCAGCCCAGTCATTCCAGAGACCCAGTACTTC,CASSPVIPETQYF
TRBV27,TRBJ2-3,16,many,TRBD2,TGTGCCAGCAGTTCGGGACTAGCGGGTCTAACAGATACGCAGTATTTT,CASSSGLAGLTDTQYF
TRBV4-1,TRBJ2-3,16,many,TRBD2,TGCGCCAGCAGCCAGATCGGGAGGGCCAAGACAGATACGCAGTATTTT,CASSQIGRAKTDTQYF
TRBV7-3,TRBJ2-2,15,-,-,TGTGCCAGCAGCTCAGGGGTGGGGGACACCGGGGAGCTGTTTTTT,CASSSGVGDTGELFF
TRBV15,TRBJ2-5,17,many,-,TGTGCCACCAGCAGAGATCTAAGGGACCCCCTCGGGGAGACCCAGTACTTC,CATSRDLRDPLGETQYF
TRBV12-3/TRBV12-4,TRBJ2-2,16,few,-,TGTGCCAGCCCCTTCGGACCCCACCGCAACACCGGGGAGCTGTTTTTT,CASPFGPHRNTGELFF
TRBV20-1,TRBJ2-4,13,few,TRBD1,TGCAGTGCTACCGGGACAGGGAAAAACATTCAGTACTTC,CSATGTGKNIQYF
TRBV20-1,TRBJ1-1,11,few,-,TGCAGTGCAGTGGGGGTGGCTGAAGCTTTCTTT,CSAVGVAEAFF
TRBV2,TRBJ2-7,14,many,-,TGTGCCAGCAGTAGAACAATCAGTTCCTACGAGCAGTACTTC,CASSRTISSYEQYF
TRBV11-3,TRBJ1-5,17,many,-,TGTGCCAGCAGCTTAGGGTCGGGGAAAAGCGTCAATCAGCCCCAGCATTTT,CASSLGSGKSVNQPQHF
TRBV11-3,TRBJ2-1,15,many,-,TGTGCCAGCAGCTTAGATCCCCGGGAGAACAATGAGCAGTTCTTC,CASSLDPRENNEQFF
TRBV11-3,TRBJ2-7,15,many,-,TGTGCCAGCAGCTCTAGACCCGGTTTTTCCCACGAGCAGTACTTC,CASSSRPGFSHEQYF
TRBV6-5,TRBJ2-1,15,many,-,TGTGCCAGCAGTTATCGCGAGCGAATCTACAATGAGCAGTTCTTC,CASSYRERIYNEQFF
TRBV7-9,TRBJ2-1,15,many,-,TGTGCCAGCAGCTTGGGGCTGGGGCCCTACAATGAGCAGTTCTTC,CASSLGLGPYNEQFF
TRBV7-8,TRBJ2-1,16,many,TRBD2,TGTGCCAGCAGCTTCGGCCGACTAGCGGGAGGGTCTGAGCAGTTCTTC,CASSFGRLAGGSEQFF
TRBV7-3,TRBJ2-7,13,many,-,TGTGCCAGCAGCTCAACCATGTTCGGCGAGCAGTACTTC,CASSSTMFGEQYF
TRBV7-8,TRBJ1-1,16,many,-,TGTGCCAGCAGCCTCCAGATTACTAACATGAACACTGAAGCTTTCTTT,CASSLQITNMNTEAFF
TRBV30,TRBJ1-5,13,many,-,TGTGCCTGGAGTGTCCAGAGAGATCAGCCCCAGCATTTT,CAWSVQRDQPQHF
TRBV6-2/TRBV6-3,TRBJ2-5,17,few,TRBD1,TGTGCCAGCAGTTCTCACCTCGGACAGGGCCGAGGAGAGACCCAGTACTTC,CASSSHLGQGRGETQYF
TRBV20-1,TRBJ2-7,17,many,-,TGCAGTGCTAGACCACTCAGACAGATAAAGAGGGCCTACGAGCAGTACTTC,CSARPLRQIKRAYEQYF
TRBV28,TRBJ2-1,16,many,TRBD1,TGTGCCAGCAGTTCCCCCGGGACAGGGTACTACAATGAGCAGTTCTTC,CASSSPGTGYYNEQFF
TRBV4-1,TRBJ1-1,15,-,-,TGTGCCAGCAGCTTCGTACCGACAGTGAACACTGAAGCTTTCTTT,CASSFVPTVNTEAFF
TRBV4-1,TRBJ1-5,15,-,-,TGCGCCAGCAGCCAAGATCCGGGGAGTACCCAGCCCCAGCATTTT,CASSQDPGSTQPQHF
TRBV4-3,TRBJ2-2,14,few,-,TGCGCCAGCAGCCAAGACTGGAACACCGGGGAGCTGTTTTTT,CASSQDWNTGELFF
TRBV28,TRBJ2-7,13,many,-,TGTGCCAGCAGTTTTACCGCAGCCTACGAGCAGTACTTC,CASSFTAAYEQYF
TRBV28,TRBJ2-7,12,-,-,TGTGCCAGCAGTTTTCCTGACGTCGAGCAGTACTTC,CASSFPDVEQYF
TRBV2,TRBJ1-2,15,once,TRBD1,TGTGCCAGCAGTGATGAGACAGGGAGGTATCGGGGCTACACCTTC,CASSDETGRYRGYTF
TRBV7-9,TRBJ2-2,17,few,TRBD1,TGTGCCAGCAGCTTACCGTACCGGGACAGGGTCACCGGGGAGCTGTTTTTT,CASSLPYRDRVTGELFF
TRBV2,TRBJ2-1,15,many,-,TGTGCCTGGTCAAACTCCGGGACTTTCGACAATGAGCAGTTCTTC,CAWSNSGTFDNEQFF
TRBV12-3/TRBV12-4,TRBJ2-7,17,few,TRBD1,TGTGCCAGCAGTTTAGGCGACAGGGTGTGGGCTCCGGGCGAGCAGTACTTC,CASSLGDRVWAPGEQYF
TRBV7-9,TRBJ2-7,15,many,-,TGTGCCAGCAGCCGAGGCTTAAGTTCCTCCTACGAGCAGTACTTC,CASSRGLSSSYEQYF
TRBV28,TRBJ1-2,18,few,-,TGTGCCAGCAGTCTTTATCTTATGGACCAGCTACTTAACTATGGCTACACCTTC,CASSLYLMDQLLNYGYTF
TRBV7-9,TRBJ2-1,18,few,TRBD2,TGTGCCAGCAGCTTAGTTTACCTAGCGGGGCCTCGATCCAATGAGCAGTTCTTC,CASSLVYLAGPRSNEQFF
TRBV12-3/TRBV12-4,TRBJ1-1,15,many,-,TGTGCCAGCAGTCCGCTGCGGGGTAAGAACACTGAAGCTTTCTTT,CASSPLRGKNTEAFF
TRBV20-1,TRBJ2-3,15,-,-,TGCAGTGCTAGCCGAAGGGGGGGGAGTAAAGATACGCAGTATTTT,CSASRRGGSKDTQYF
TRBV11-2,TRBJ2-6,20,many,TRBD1,TGTGCCAGCAGCTTAGTATCCCCAGGGACAGCCTTCTCTGGGGCCAACGTCCTGACTTTC,CASSLVSPGTAFSGANVLTF
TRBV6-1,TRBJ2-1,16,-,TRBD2,TGTGCCAGCAGAGGGGGTGTAGCGGGAGGGTACAATGAGCAGTTCTTC,CASRGGVAGGYNEQFF
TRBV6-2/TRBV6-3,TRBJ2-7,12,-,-,TGTGCCAGCAGGGATCCGGGACTCGGGCAGTACTTC,CASRDPGLGQYF
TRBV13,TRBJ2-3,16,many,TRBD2,TGTGCCAGCAGCTACGATAGCGGGAGTCCCTCAGATACGCAGTATTTT,CASSYDSGSPSDTQYF
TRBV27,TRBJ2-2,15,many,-,TGTGCCAGCAGTTTATTCACAGAACCCACCGGGGAGCTGTTTTTT,CASSLFTEPTGELFF
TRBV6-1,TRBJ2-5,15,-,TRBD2,TGTGCCAGCAGTGGACTAGCGGGATTTTTGGAGACCCAGTACTTC,CASSGLAGFLETQYF
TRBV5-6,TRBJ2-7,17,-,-,TGTGCCAGCAGCTTGTCAGACATCCCGGGTATAACCTACGAGCAGTACTTC,CASSLSDIPGITYEQYF
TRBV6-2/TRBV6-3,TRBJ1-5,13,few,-,TGTGCCAGCAGTTACGACTCGGGCCAGCCCCAGCATTTT,CASSYDSGQPQHF
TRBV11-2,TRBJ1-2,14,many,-,TGTGCCAGCAGCTTAGATCCTGGACTCCGGAGCTACACCTTC,CASSLDPGLRSYTF
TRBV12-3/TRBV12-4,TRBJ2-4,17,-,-,TGTGCCAGCAGTAGGGGGCCGGGGGGTCTGAGCAAAAACATTCAGTACTTC,CASSRGPGGLSKNIQYF